One and the same sample provided the 16 T cell receptor beta chains below, sequenced in a study of shared clonotypes between healthy human individuals. The assay was immunoSEQ multiplex PCR, and TCRdb's table has in-frame clones only and misses some. This sample yields approximately 1,500,000 clones, of which 98% are seen a single time; 0.45% belongs to the top ten. The specimen sequenced was naive CD4+ T cells sorted from blood. Subset here: CD45RA+ positively selected. All receptors come from a man under 40 in good health.

The chain joins TRBV5-1 to TRBJ1-1; tentatively, D is TRBD1 (6 bases). The ends were cut back, 5 bases at V and 1 base at J, with 18 bases in the middle. CDR1 SGHRS and CDR2 YFSETQ come from the germline V gene. The CDR3 runs 16 residues. The CDR3 loop is CASRPPGQSWNTEAFF. The CDR3, as DNA: TGCGCCAGCAGGCCTCCGGGACAATCATGGAACACTGAAGCTTTCTTT.

This clone has a single count. The V gene is TRBV7-9, the J gene TRBJ2-2; D is perhaps TRBD2 (5 bases). CDR1 and CDR2 from the germline V gene are SEHNR and FQNEAQ (reference sequence). The CDR3 contains 14 residues. Between the trimmed V and J ends, which lost 4 bases and 13 bases, there was a span of 19 bases. CDR3 nucleotides: TGTGCCAGCAGCTACACGGACCCCGTTGCGGGGCTGTTTTTT. Protein sequence: CASSYTDPVAGLFF.

This chain links TRBV18 with TRBJ2-7; 8 positions match TRBD1. The CDR3 sequence is 15 residues long. CDR1 is KGHSH and CDR2 is LQKENI in the germline V gene. After removal of 3 bases from V and 7 bases from J, the junction contained 11 bases not matched to a gene. DNA of the CDR3: TGTGCCAGCTCACCTCTTTCAGGACAGGGATTAGAGCAGTACTTC. Translation: CASSPLSGQGLEQYF. Filled out from reference TRBV18 and TRBJ2-7, the complete variable domain reads NAGVMQNPRHLVRRRGQEARLRCSPMKGHSHVYWYRQLPEEGLKFMVYLQKENIIDESGMPKERFSAEFPKEGPSILRIQQVVRGDSAAYFCASSPLSGQGLEQYFGPGTRLTVT.

The chain links TRBV2 to TRBJ1-5; TRBD1 might be the D (6 bases). The V end was cut by 10 bases, the J end by 0 bases, with 13 bases between. The CDR3 has 14 residues. The germline CDR1 and CDR2 sequences are SNHLY and FYNNEI. CDR3 nucleotides: TGTGCCACAGGGACAAGAAGTAGCAATCAGCCCCAGCATTTT. Protein: CATGTRSSNQPQHF. The variable domain in full, completed from reference TRBV2 and TRBJ1-5, reads EPEVTQTPSHQVTQMGQEVILRCVPISNHLYFYWYRQILGQKVEFLVSFYNNEISEKSEIFDDQFSVERPDGSNFTLKIRSTKLEDSAMYFCATGTRSSNQPQHFGDGTRLSIL.

The rearrangement joins TRBV29-1 to TRBJ2-1; 12 positions match TRBD2. J gave up 7 bases and V 6 bases, and 7 bases lay outside the gene matches. Germline assignment: CDR1 SQVTM and CDR2 ANQGSEA. This CDR3 has 14 residues. The CDR3 region has the DNA TGCAGCGTCCTACTAGCGGGAGGTGGGAATGAGCAGTTCTTC. Protein sequence: CSVLLAGGGNEQFF.

As for this clone: Other DNA sequences of this sample code for an identical CDR3. J is TRBJ2-5 and V is TRBV6-6, with a weak D call TRBD2 (5 bases). The V and J ends lost 5 bases and 5 bases respectively, with 6 bases between them. Germline V gene sequence: CDR1 MNHNY, CDR2 SVGAGI (reference sequence). CDR3 size: 11 residues. CDR3 amino acids: CASSTGETQYF. The CDR3 DNA reads TGTGCCAGCAGTACGGGGGAGACCCAGTACTTC.

The chain combines TRBV10-3 with TRBJ2-1, with D perhaps matching TRBD1 (6 bases). V was clipped by 2 bases and J by 6 bases, with 11 bases between them. Per the germline V gene, CDR1 is ENHRY and CDR2 is SYGVKD. The CDR3 spans 14 residues. The CDR3 is CAISEPGEPNEQFF. The CDR3 DNA is TGTGCCATCAGTGAGCCAGGGGAACCCAATGAGCAGTTCTTC.

This chain uses TRBV27 with TRBJ2-7; a weak D match, TRBD2 (5 bases). CDR1 and CDR2 (germline): MNHEY, SMNVEV (reference sequence). Trimming removed 1 base at V and 7 bases at J, with 14 bases between. This CDR3 region has 14 residues. CDR3 coding DNA: TGTGCCAGCAGTTTATATCGGGGAACGAGTGAGCAGTACTTC. Its translation is CASSLYRGTSEQYF.

The V gene is TRBV29-1, the J gene TRBJ2-1, with D perhaps matching TRBD2 (6 bases). Between the trimmed V and J ends, which lost 7 bases and 6 bases, there was a span of 7 bases. CDR1 and CDR2 (germline): SQVTM, ANQGSEA. The length of the CDR3 is 10 residues. CDR3 DNA: TGCAGCGGTAGCGGCAATGAGCAGTTCTTC. Protein product: CSGSGNEQFF.

This chain joins TRBV9 and TRBJ2-7, with 16 nucleotides matching TRBD2. Trimming took 2 bases from V and 3 from J; bases not matched to a gene: 8. The CDR3 runs 18 residues. CDR1 and CDR2 from the germline V gene are SGDLS and YYNGEE. In DNA, the CDR3 is TGTGCCAGCAGCGTCTCCCCGGGACTAGCGGGAGGGGTCTACGAGCAGTACTTC. Translating gives CASSVSPGLAGGVYEQYF. Drawing the rest from reference TRBV9 and TRBJ2-7, the complete variable domain is DSGVTQTPKHLITATGQRVTLRCSPRSGDLSVYWYQQSLDQGLQFLIQYYNGEERAKGNILERFSAQQFPDLHSELNLSSLELGDSALYFCASSVSPGLAGGVYEQYFGPGTRLTVT.

The sample holds one count of this clone. V usage is TRBV29-1 and J usage is TRBJ2-1; 9 bases fit TRBD1. Germline CDR1 is SQVTM and CDR2 is ANQGSEA. V lost 4 bases and J lost 8; bases outside the gene matches: 9. The CDR3 spans 14 residues. CDR3 nucleotides: TGCAGCGTTGCCCCGGGACAGGGATCGTATGAGCAGTTCTTC. Protein product: CSVAPGQGSYEQFF.

The chain joins TRBV11-2 to TRBJ1-2; D ambiguous. V lost 2 bases and J 0 bases, leaving 10 bases between the germline ends. The CDR3 runs 15 residues. Looked up from germline, CDR1 is SGHAT and CDR2 is FQNNGV. CDR3 sequence (DNA): TGTGCCAGCAGCTTAAAGGCTAATCCTAACTATGGCTACACCTTC. Translation: CASSLKANPNYGYTF.

The chain recombines TRBV29-1 with TRBJ2-3; no clear D. The CDR3 runs 16 residues. Looked up from germline, CDR1 is SQVTM and CDR2 is ANQGSEA. Deletions cut 4 bases from V and 0 bases from J, with 17 bases between. CDR3 sequence: CSVVPLLTSSTDTQYF. CDR3 nucleotides: TGCAGCGTTGTTCCCCTCCTCACCTCTAGCACAGATACGCAGTATTTT.

The genes are TRBV7-9 and TRBJ2-3, with D unresolved. V lost 0 bases and J 0 bases, leaving 7 bases between the germline ends. The length of the CDR3 is 15 residues. Germline V gives CDR1 SEHNR, CDR2 FQNEAQ (reference sequence). The CDR3 loop is CASSLAATSTDTQYF. CDR3 DNA: TGTGCCAGCAGCTTAGCCGCGACTAGCACAGATACGCAGTATTTT.

The chain recombines TRBV10-3 with TRBJ2-7, with D perhaps assigned TRBD1 or TRBD2 (5 bases each). The V gene lost 3 bases and the J gene lost 10 bases, with 10 bases spanning the gap. Germline lookup yields CDR1 ENHRY and CDR2 SYGVKD. The CDR3 is 11 residues long. The CDR3 DNA reads as TGTGCCATCAGTGATCTGGGGGATCAGTACTTC. Translated: CAISDLGDQYF.

The chain has TRBV2 and TRBJ2-2; 7 nucleotides line up with TRBD1. The CDR3 consists of 16 residues. Germline V gene lookup returns CDR1 SNHLY and CDR2 FYNNEI. Trimming took 1 base from V and 1 from J; bases not matched to a gene: 3. CDR3 loop: CASSEGRGRNTGELFF. In DNA, the CDR3 is TGTGCCAGCAGTGAAGGTAGGGGGCGGAACACCGGGGAGCTGTTTTTT.